The next 23 T cell receptor beta chains were all read from a single sample in a study of monozygotic twins with cystic fibrosis. Only in-frame clones appear in the TCRdb table, and some are missing; sequencing was by immunoSEQ multiplex PCR. This table has roughly 20,000 clones, around 97% appearing once. The sample was blood. Receptor source: a woman aged 30 to 39 with cystic fibrosis.

The chain couples TRBV6-5 to TRBJ1-6, with a weak D call TRBD1 (5 bases). The CDR3 has 15 residues. The germline V and J ends were trimmed by 4 bases and 8 bases, with 15 bases remaining between them. Germline V CDR1 and CDR2: MNHEY, SVGAGI. The chain's CDR3 is CASSSPGRVYSPLHF. The CDR3 nucleotides are TGTGCCAGCAGTTCTCCAGGGAGGGTGTATTCACCCCTCCACTTT.

The DNA of the CDR3 is TGTGCCAGTAGTACCGCTGGGGTCGGCACTCAGCCCCAGCATTTT. Translated: CASSTAGVGTQPQHF. V gene TRBV19 combines with J gene TRBJ1-5; no reliable D call. The germline V and J ends were trimmed by 4 bases and 6 bases, with 16 bases remaining between them. Germline V lookup: CDR1 LNHDA, CDR2 SQIVND (reference sequence). CDR3 length: 15 residues.

This chain uses TRBV5-6 with TRBJ1-3, with no clear D. This CDR3 is 14 amino acids long. The germline V and J ends were trimmed by 0 bases and 3 bases, with 7 bases remaining between them. The germline V gene encodes CDR1 SGHDT and CDR2 YYEEEE. In nucleotides, the CDR3 is TGTGCCAGCAGCTTGGCCGAAGTTGGAAACACCATATATTTT. This translates into CASSLAEVGNTIYF.

This chain joins TRBV4-1 and TRBJ1-1; D gene ambiguous. Germline CDR1 MGHRA, CDR2 YSYEKL. This CDR3 spans 13 amino acids. Trimming pared 1 base from V and 0 bases from J, leaving 3 bases between. Here the CDR3 reads CASSQVVNTEAFF. The DNA for the CDR3 is TGCGCCAGCAGCCAAGTTGTGAACACTGAAGCTTTCTTT.

The chain joins TRBV7-2 to TRBJ2-5; 7 nucleotides line up with TRBD1. The germline gives CDR1 SGHTA, CDR2 FQGNSA. With V trimmed by 7 bases and J by 5 bases, 7 bases remained unmatched. The CDR3 is 13 amino acids. The CDR3 DNA reads as TGTGCCAGCAACAAGGGGGCCGTGGAGACCCAGTACTTC. This gives the protein CASNKGAVETQYF.

V is TRBV14 and J is TRBJ2-1; 12 nucleotides align to TRBD2. Germline CDR1 reads SGHDN; CDR2 reads FVKESK. V lost 4 bases, J lost 5 bases, and 6 bases stayed unmatched. The CDR3 covers 16 residues. DNA of the CDR3: TGTGCCAGCAGCCTCCTCGGACTAGCGGGGAACAATGAGCAGTTCTTC. This encodes CASSLLGLAGNNEQFF.

Here the CDR3 reads CASSPVRGDEKLFF. The CDR3 DNA is TGTGCCAGCTCACCTGTCAGGGGGGATGAAAAACTGTTTTTT. The chain couples TRBV18 to TRBJ1-4; 7 bases are a match to TRBD1. Trimming at V came to 3 bases and at J to 6 bases, leaving 4 bases not matched to a gene. The CDR3 is 14 amino acids. Germline CDR1 KGHSH, CDR2 LQKENI. Based on the CDR3 plus reference TRBV18 and TRBJ1-4, the full variable domain is NAGVMQNPRHLVRRRGQEARLRCSPMKGHSHVYWYRQLPEEGLKFMVYLQKENIIDESGMPKERFSAEFPKEGPSILRIQQVVRGDSAAYFCASSPVRGDEKLFFGSGTQLSVL.

The genes are TRBV14 and TRBJ1-6; D not resolved. V lost 6 bases and J lost 10, with 16 bases in between. The CDR3 extends over 14 amino acids. In germline, CDR1 is SGHDN, CDR2 FVKESK. The DNA for the CDR3 is TGTGCCAGCAGTTCTGACTTGTGGTACTCACCCCTCCACTTT. Amino acid sequence: CASSSDLWYSPLHF.

CDR3 sequence reads: CAFSILPLGKLFF. Here the CDR3 DNA reads TGTGCCTTTTCTATTTTACCCCTGGGAAAACTGTTTTTT. The chain recombines TRBV30 with TRBJ1-4; D remains ambiguous. The CDR3 consists of 13 residues. Trimming removed 7 bases at V and 10 bases at J, with 19 bases between. CDR1 and CDR2 from the germline V gene are GTSNPN and SVGIG (reference sequence).

The V gene is TRBV7-9, the J gene TRBJ1-2, with a tentative D call TRBD1 (5 bases). Per the germline V gene, CDR1 is SEHNR and CDR2 is FQNEAQ (reference sequence). V was pared by 7 bases and J by 2 bases, with 14 bases between. The CDR3 runs 14 residues. CDR3 sequence reads: CASTLGEGNYGYTF. CDR3 DNA sequence: TGTGCCAGCACCCTGGGGGAGGGGAACTATGGCTACACCTTC.

The CDR3 DNA reads as TGTGCCAGCAGTTTACGCCCCGACAGGAGGGCTGGAAACACCATATATTTT. It codes for CASSLRPDRRAGNTIYF. The rearrangement links TRBV28 to TRBJ1-3, with D possibly being TRBD1 (6 bases). The germline V gene encodes CDR1 MDHEN and CDR2 SYDVKM. Trimming removed 2 bases at V and 2 bases at J, with 16 bases between. The CDR3 has 17 residues. The full variable domain, completed using reference TRBV28 and TRBJ1-3, is DVKVTQSSRYLVKRTGEKVFLECVQDMDHENMFWYRQDPGLGLRLIYFSYDVKMKEKGDIPEGYSVSREKKERFSLILESASTNQTSMYLCASSLRPDRRAGNTIYFGEGSWLTVV.

The rearrangement uses TRBV11-2 and TRBJ2-2; D is uncertain. CDR3 length: 14 residues. Looked up from germline, CDR1 is SGHAT and CDR2 is FQNNGV. V lost 1 base, J lost 7 bases, and 10 bases lay in between. CDR3: CASSLVSGRGELFF. DNA of the CDR3: TGTGCCAGCAGCTTAGTCTCCGGGCGCGGGGAGCTGTTTTTT.

V is TRBV10-3 and J is TRBJ2-1; possibly TRBD2 for D (7 bases). Germline V CDR1 and CDR2: ENHRY, SYGVKD. The V and J ends lost 0 bases and 5 bases respectively, with 11 bases between them. This CDR3 spans 15 amino acids. The CDR3 DNA reads as TGTGCCATCAGTGAGTCGGGGGGGCCGAACAATGAGCAGTTCTTC. It encodes CAISESGGPNNEQFF.

V gene TRBV19 combines with J gene TRBJ1-1, with no clear D. The ends were cut back, 2 bases at V and 6 bases at J, with 10 bases in the middle. This CDR3 region has 13 residues. Germline-derived CDR1 and CDR2 are LNHDA and SQIVND (reference sequence). The CDR3 protein is CASSIRVRAEAFF. The CDR3 coding sequence is TGTGCCAGTAGTATAAGGGTACGGGCTGAAGCTTTCTTT.

The chain is built from TRBV6-5 and TRBJ1-1; D is unresolved. The V gene lost 0 bases and the J gene lost 1 base, with 9 bases spanning the gap. Germline V gene data show CDR1 as MNHEY and CDR2 as SVGAGI. This CDR3 region has 15 residues. CDR3 sequence: CASSYSTLGNTEAFF. Here the CDR3 DNA reads TGTGCCAGCAGTTACTCGACTCTAGGGAACACTGAAGCTTTCTTT.

V usage is TRBV10-2 and J usage is TRBJ1-1; a possible D gene is TRBD1 (5 bases). Trimming removed 2 bases at V and 3 bases at J, with 7 bases between. There are 13 residues in the CDR3. Germline loops: CDR1 WSHSY, CDR2 SAAADI. CDR3 sequence: CASSEQGDTEAFF. Written as DNA, the CDR3 is TGCGCCAGCAGTGAGCAAGGGGACACTGAAGCTTTCTTT.

The chain joins TRBV4-3 to TRBJ2-7; D may correspond to TRBD1 or TRBD2 (6 bases each). The germline CDR1 and CDR2 sequences are LGHNA and YSLEER. Trimming pared 1 base from V and 6 bases from J, leaving 10 bases between. The CDR3 length is 13 residues. The CDR3 loop reads CASSQVGGGEQYF. CDR3 sequence (DNA): TGCGCCAGCAGCCAAGTCGGAGGGGGCGAGCAGTACTTC.

This sequence joins TRBV5-1 and TRBJ2-7; 8 positions match TRBD1. The germline CDR1 and CDR2 sequences are SGHRS and YFSETQ. After removal of 4 bases from V and 0 bases from J, the junction contained 12 bases not matched to a gene. The CDR3 length is 17 residues. The CDR3 nucleotides are TGCGCCAGCAGCCCCGGACAGGGCTACTCCGTCTCCTACGAGCAGTACTTC. It specifies CASSPGQGYSVSYEQYF.

The genes are TRBV5-6 and TRBJ2-7, with 7 bases fitting TRBD1. Germline V lookup: CDR1 SGHDT, CDR2 YYEEEE. This CDR3 spans 17 amino acids. With V trimmed by 1 base and J by 3 bases, 13 bases remained unmatched. CDR3 DNA: TGTGCCAGCAGCTTGAATGGTTTAGGGGGCGCGGGCTACGAGCAGTACTTC. Translated, it gives CASSLNGLGGAGYEQYF.

The rearrangement links TRBV28 to TRBJ1-2; D gene unclear. The CDR3 runs to 15 residues. Per the germline V gene, CDR1 is MDHEN and CDR2 is SYDVKM. With 3 bases removed from V and 4 bases from J, the gap between germline ends came to 15 bases. CDR3 sequence (DNA): TGTGCCAGCAGTTTCGATCAGGAAGCCTTCTATGGCTACACCTTC. It yields the protein CASSFDQEAFYGYTF.

The V gene is TRBV30, the J gene TRBJ1-1; TRBD1 aligns across 11 bases. Per germline, CDR1 GTSNPN and CDR2 SVGIG (reference sequence). The CDR3 loop spans 18 amino acids. The ends lost 7 bases at V and 0 bases at J; junction bases unmatched: 16. CDR3 nucleotides: TGTGCCTTCACTCTCGCGGGGACAGGGGGTCCTATGAACACTGAAGCTTTCTTT. Its protein product is CAFTLAGTGGPMNTEAFF.

This sequence joins TRBV5-1 and TRBJ1-1, with D hard to call. The CDR3 loop spans 13 amino acids. V was cut by 6 bases and J by 0 bases, with 9 bases left in between. The germline gives CDR1 SGHRS, CDR2 YFSETQ. As DNA, the CDR3 is TGCGCCAGCACCAGGACGGTGAACACTGAAGCTTTCTTT. Protein sequence: CASTRTVNTEAFF.

V and J are TRBV15 and TRBJ1-4; D remains ambiguous. Trimming shortened V by 1 base and J by 0 bases, and 12 bases separated the two germline ends. This CDR3 is 17 amino acids long. Germline V lookup: CDR1 LNHNV, CDR2 YYDKDF (reference sequence). This CDR3 is CATSRVRGYSTNEKLFF. In DNA form, the CDR3 reads TGTGCCACCAGCAGAGTTCGAGGTTACTCAACTAATGAAAAACTGTTTTTT.